Presented here are 5 T cell receptor beta chains from one specimen sequenced in a study of T cell repertoires in cytomegalovirus infection. TCRdb ran MiXCR on the reads and lists one entry per CDR3 protein. The profile shows 680,000 or so distinct CDR3 sequences, 35% of them singletons. The sample consisted of PBMCs. The receptors derive from a human donor in good health (CMV status not recorded). Some clones in this sample may be carry-over from other donors' samples.

V usage is TRBV29-1 and J usage is TRBJ1-4; 8 bases are a match to TRBD1. The germline gives CDR1 SQVTM, CDR2 ANQGSEA. The V segment lost 6 bases and the J segment 1 base; nucleotides outside the gene matches: 4. CDR3 size: 14 residues. Here the CDR3 reads CSVDGQGTNEKLFF. The DNA of the CDR3 is TGCAGCGTGGACGGACAGGGAACTAATGAAAAACTGTTTTTT.

As to this clonotype: Just one base apart from a much larger clone, this may be a read error. This chain uses TRBV2 with TRBJ1-2, with D tentatively TRBD1 (6 bases). The CDR3 sequence is 13 residues long. Germline values: CDR1 SNHLY, CDR2 FYNNEI. V lost 6 bases and J 4 bases, leaving 12 bases between the germline ends. The CDR3, as DNA: TGTGCCAGCAGCGAGGACAGCCTCTATGGCTACACCTTC. It specifies CASSEDSLYGYTF.

The genes are TRBV28 and TRBJ2-1, with 8 bases fitting TRBD1. Germline V gene sequence: CDR1 MDHEN, CDR2 SYDVKM. This CDR3 is 16 amino acids long. The J segment lost 0 bases and the V segment lost 6 bases, leaving 7 bases of the junction unmatched. The CDR3 sequence: CASSPRDRSSYNEQFF. CDR3 nucleotides: TGTGCCAGCAGCCCCAGGGACAGGAGCTCCTACAATGAGCAGTTCTTC. The full variable domain, with the rest looked up from reference TRBV28 and TRBJ2-1, is DVKVTQSSRYLVKRTGEKVFLECVQDMDHENMFWYRQDPGLGLRLIYFSYDVKMKEKGDIPEGYSVSREKKERFSLILESASTNQTSMYLCASSPRDRSSYNEQFFGPGTRLTVL.

The chain uses TRBV12-3 or TRBV12-4 and TRBJ2-2; TRBD2 matches at 13 bases. V lost 3 bases to trimming and J lost 5 bases; unmatched junction nucleotides: 6. The CDR3 spans 17 residues. CDR3 sequence: CASSFRGLAGVTGELFF. CDR3 nucleotides: TGTGCCAGCAGTTTCCGAGGACTAGCGGGAGTAACCGGGGAGCTGTTTTTT.

J is TRBJ1-5 and V is TRBV27; 10 bases match TRBD1. Looked up from germline, CDR1 is MNHEY and CDR2 is SMNVEV (reference sequence). This CDR3 spans 15 amino acids. The J segment lost 7 bases and the V segment lost 6 bases, leaving 9 bases of the junction unmatched. The chain's CDR3 is CASSLLRDRGQPQHF. In nucleotides, the CDR3 is TGTGCCAGCAGCCTACTCCGGGACAGGGGCCAGCCCCAGCATTTT.